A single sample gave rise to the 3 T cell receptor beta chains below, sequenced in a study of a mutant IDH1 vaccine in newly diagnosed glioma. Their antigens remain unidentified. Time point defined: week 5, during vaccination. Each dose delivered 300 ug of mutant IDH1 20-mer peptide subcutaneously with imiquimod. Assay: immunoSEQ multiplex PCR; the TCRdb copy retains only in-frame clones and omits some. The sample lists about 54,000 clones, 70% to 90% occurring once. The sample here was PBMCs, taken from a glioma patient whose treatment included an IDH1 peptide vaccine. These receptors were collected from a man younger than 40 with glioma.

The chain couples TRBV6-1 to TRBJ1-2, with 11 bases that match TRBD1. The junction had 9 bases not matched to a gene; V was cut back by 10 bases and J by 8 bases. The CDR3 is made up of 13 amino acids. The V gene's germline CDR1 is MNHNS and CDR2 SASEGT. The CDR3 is CATKSDRGRGYTF. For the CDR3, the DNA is TGTGCCACCAAATCGGACAGGGGGCGAGGCTACACCTTC.

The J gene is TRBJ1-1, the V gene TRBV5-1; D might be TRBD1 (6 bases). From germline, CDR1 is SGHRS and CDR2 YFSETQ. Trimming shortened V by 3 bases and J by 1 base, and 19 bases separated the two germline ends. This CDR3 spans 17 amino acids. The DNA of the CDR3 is TGCGCCAGCAGCTCAGAAGAACAGGGATTAGGGAACACTGAAGCTTTCTTT. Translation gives CASSSEEQGLGNTEAFF.

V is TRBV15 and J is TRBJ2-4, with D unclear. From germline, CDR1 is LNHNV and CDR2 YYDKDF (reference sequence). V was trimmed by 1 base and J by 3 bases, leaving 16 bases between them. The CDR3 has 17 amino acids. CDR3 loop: CATSRGPLKTGKNIQYF. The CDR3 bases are TGTGCCACCAGCAGAGGGCCCCTTAAAACGGGCAAAAACATTCAGTACTTC.